Listed below are T cell receptor beta chains from one sample, sequenced in a study of control samples from healthy donors and cancer patients. Clones were read by immunoSEQ multiplex PCR, and TCRdb kept only the in-frame ones, dropping some. The table lists over 90,000 clones, about 92% of them singletons. The sample was blood. The receptors derive from a woman aged 18-30 years in good health. Both conserved end residues are part of each CDR3. Fields, in order: J gene, D gene, clone size, V gene, CDR3 protein, CDR3 DNA. D genes are given only for firm matches. Only some rows state a clone size, as once, few, many or a class for expanded clones.

J: TRBJ2-5
D: NA
size: NA
V: TRBV30
CDR3: CAWSRTAGETQYF
DNA: TGTGCCTGGAGCCGGACAGCGGGGGAGACCCAGTACTTC

J: TRBJ1-2
D: TRBD1
size: NA
V: TRBV11-3
CDR3: CASSFQGALGYTF
DNA: TGTGCCAGCAGCTTTCAGGGGGCGCTGGGCTACACCTTC

J: TRBJ1-2
D: TRBD1
size: once
V: TRBV3-1/TRBV3-2
CDR3: CASSRQGADYGYTF
DNA: TGTGCCAGCAGCCGACAGGGGGCGGACTATGGCTACACCTTC

J: TRBJ2-7
D: TRBD1
size: NA
V: TRBV19
CDR3: CASSMFPTGGAYEQYF
DNA: TGTGCCAGTAGTATGTTTCCCACAGGGGGTGCCTACGAGCAGTACTTC

J: TRBJ2-7
D: NA
size: NA
V: TRBV18
CDR3: CASSPSQGLNEQYF
DNA: TGTGCCAGCTCACCAAGCCAGGGGCTCAACGAGCAGTACTTC

J: TRBJ1-6
D: NA
size: NA
V: TRBV6-5
CDR3: CASGGGPVPWGALHF
DNA: TGTGCCAGCGGAGGGGGGCCGGTGCCCTGGGGAGCCCTCCACTTT

J: TRBJ2-7
D: NA
size: NA
V: TRBV24-1
CDR3: CATSDRYEQYF
DNA: TGTGCCACCAGTGACCGCTACGAGCAGTACTTC

J: TRBJ1-2
D: NA
size: NA
V: TRBV12-3/TRBV12-4
CDR3: CASRPWTRGGNTF
DNA: TGTGCCAGCAGGCCTTGGACACGGGGGGGAAACACCTTC

J: TRBJ1-5
D: NA
size: NA
V: TRBV6-5
CDR3: CASILGPNQPQHF
DNA: NA

J: TRBJ2-5
D: TRBD1
size: NA
V: TRBV15
CDR3: CATGARDSQTQYF
DNA: TGTGCCACCGGGGCCCGGGACAGTCAGACCCAGTACTTC

J: TRBJ1-6
D: NA
size: once
V: TRBV7-8
CDR3: CASSLARVSYNSPLHF
DNA: TGTGCCAGCAGCTTAGCTCGGGTCTCCTATAATTCACCCCTCCACTTT

J: TRBJ1-1
D: NA
size: once
V: TRBV19
CDR3: CASLASGLPRTEAFF
DNA: TGTGCCAGTCTAGCCTCAGGTCTCCCGCGCACTGAAGCTTTCTTT

J: TRBJ1-6
D: NA
size: NA
V: TRBV14
CDR3: CASSQRRLNSPLHF
DNA: TGTGCCAGCAGCCAGCGTCGGCTAAATTCACCCCTCCACTTT

J: TRBJ2-1
D: TRBD2
size: NA
V: TRBV2
CDR3: CASHGTSENEQFF
DNA: TGTGCCAGTCACGGGACTAGCGAGAATGAGCAGTTCTTC

J: TRBJ2-2
D: NA
size: NA
V: TRBV7-9
CDR3: CASSLVGLATGELFF
DNA: TGTGCCAGCAGCTTAGTCGGACTGGCCACCGGGGAGCTGTTTTTT

J: TRBJ2-1
D: NA
size: NA
V: TRBV14
CDR3: CASSPGLIKFF
DNA: TGTGCCAGCAGTCCTGGCCTGATCAAGTTCTTC

J: TRBJ2-4
D: NA
size: NA
V: TRBV7-9
CDR3: CASRSDRENIQYF
DNA: TGTGCCAGCAGGTCGGATCGGGAAAACATTCAGTACTTC

J: TRBJ1-3
D: NA
size: NA
V: TRBV4-2
CDR3: CASSHQGIGNTIYF
DNA: TGTGCCAGCAGCCACCAGGGAATAGGAAACACCATATATTTT

J: TRBJ2-7
D: NA
size: NA
V: TRBV6-5
CDR3: CASRGRGITFYEQYF
DNA: TGTGCCAGCAGGGGCCGGGGAATAACGTTCTACGAGCAGTACTTC

J: TRBJ2-5
D: NA
size: NA
V: TRBV3-1/TRBV3-2
CDR3: CASSQGISSSETQYF
DNA: TGTGCCAGCAGCCAAGGGATCTCCTCCTCAGAGACCCAGTACTTC

J: TRBJ2-1
D: TRBD2
size: NA
V: TRBV19
CDR3: CASSQGLAGLYNEQFF
DNA: TGTGCCAGTAGTCAAGGACTAGCGGGCCTCTACAATGAGCAGTTCTTC

J: TRBJ1-1
D: NA
size: NA
V: TRBV5-4
CDR3: CASSLEGVTEAFF
DNA: TGTGCCAGCAGCTTGGAGGGGGTCACTGAAGCTTTCTTT

J: TRBJ2-7
D: NA
size: NA
V: TRBV2
CDR3: CASSPTKTYEQYF
DNA: TGTGCCAGCAGTCCGACTAAGACCTACGAGCAGTACTTC

J: TRBJ1-2
D: TRBD1
size: NA
V: TRBV4-1
CDR3: CASSRPTGDGGYTF
DNA: TGCGCCAGCAGCCGACCCACAGGGGACGGCGGCTACACCTTC

J: TRBJ2-3
D: TRBD2
size: NA
V: TRBV24-1
CDR3: CATSDLAGGPSDTQYF
DNA: TGTGCCACCAGTGACCTAGCGGGGGGGCCTTCAGATACGCAGTATTTT

J: TRBJ1-1
D: NA
size: NA
V: TRBV19
CDR3: CASIWTEGTEAFF
DNA: TGTGCCAGTATCTGGACAGAGGGAACTGAAGCTTTCTTT

J: TRBJ2-7
D: TRBD2
size: NA
V: TRBV6-2/TRBV6-3
CDR3: CASSFLRVAGEDEQYF
DNA: TGTGCCAGCAGTTTCCTTCGGGTAGCGGGAGAAGACGAGCAGTACTTC

J: TRBJ2-7
D: TRBD2
size: NA
V: TRBV7-3
CDR3: CASSLGGSFAYEQYF
DNA: TGTGCCAGCAGCTTAGGCGGGAGTTTCGCCTACGAGCAGTACTTC

J: TRBJ2-7
D: NA
size: NA
V: TRBV20-1
CDR3: CSASKAVDEQYF
DNA: TGCAGTGCTAGTAAGGCAGTCGACGAGCAGTACTTC